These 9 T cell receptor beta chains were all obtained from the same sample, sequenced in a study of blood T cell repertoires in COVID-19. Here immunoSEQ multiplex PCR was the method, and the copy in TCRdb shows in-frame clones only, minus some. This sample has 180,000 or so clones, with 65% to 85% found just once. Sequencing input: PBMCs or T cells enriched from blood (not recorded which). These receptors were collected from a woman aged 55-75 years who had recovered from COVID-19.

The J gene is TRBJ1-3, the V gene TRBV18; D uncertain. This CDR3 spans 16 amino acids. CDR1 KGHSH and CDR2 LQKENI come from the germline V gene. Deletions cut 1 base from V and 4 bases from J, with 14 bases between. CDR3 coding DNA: TGTGCCAGCTCACCACTCCGGGAACAAGGCGGAAACACCATATATTTT. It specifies CASSPLREQGGNTIYF.

CDR3 region: CASSQDLGAGYTF. Here the CDR3 DNA reads TGTGCCAGCAGCCAAGATTTGGGGGCTGGCTACACCTTC. J is TRBJ1-2 and V is TRBV3-1 (or the pseudogene TRBV3-2); D may be TRBD1 (6 bases). This CDR3 is built from 13 residues. Germline CDR1 is LGHDT and CDR2 is YNNKEL (reference sequence). Trimming took 0 bases from V and 7 from J, leaving 9 bases between them.

The CDR3 loop reads CAIRKETGAYGYTF. DNA of the CDR3: TGTGCCATCAGGAAGGAGACAGGGGCCTATGGCTACACCTTC. The chain employs TRBV10-3 and TRBJ1-2; 8 bases are a match to TRBD1. The germline gives CDR1 ENHRY, CDR2 SYGVKD. The CDR3 has 14 residues. The V gene end was trimmed by 6 bases and the J gene end by 4 bases; junction bases not matched to a gene: 7.

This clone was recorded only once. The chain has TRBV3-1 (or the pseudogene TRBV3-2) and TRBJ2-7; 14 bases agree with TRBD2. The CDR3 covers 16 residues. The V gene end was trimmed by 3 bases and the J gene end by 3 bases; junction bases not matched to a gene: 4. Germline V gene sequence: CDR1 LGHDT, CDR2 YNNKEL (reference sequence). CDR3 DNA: TGTGCCAGCAGCCAGACTAGCGGGAGGGTTCTCTACGAGCAGTACTTC. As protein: CASSQTSGRVLYEQYF.

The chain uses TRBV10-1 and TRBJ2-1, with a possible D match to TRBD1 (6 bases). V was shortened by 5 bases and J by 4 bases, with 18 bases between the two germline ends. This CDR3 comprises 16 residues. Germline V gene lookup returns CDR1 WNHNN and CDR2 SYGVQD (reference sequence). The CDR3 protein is CASSPSRGSRYNEQFF. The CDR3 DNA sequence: TGCGCCAGCAGTCCCTCCAGGGGCAGTCGGTACAATGAGCAGTTCTTC.

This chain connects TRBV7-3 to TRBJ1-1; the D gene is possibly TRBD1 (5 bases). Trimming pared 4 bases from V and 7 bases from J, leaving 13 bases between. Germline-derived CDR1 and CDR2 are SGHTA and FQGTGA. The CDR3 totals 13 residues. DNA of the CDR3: TGTGCCAGCAGCTGGACGGGGGAGGGTGAAGCTTTCTTT. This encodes CASSWTGEGEAFF.

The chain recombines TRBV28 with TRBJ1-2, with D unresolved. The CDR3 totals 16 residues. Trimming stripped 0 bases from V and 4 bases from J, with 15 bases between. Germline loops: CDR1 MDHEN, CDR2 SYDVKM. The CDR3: CASSLWIQTLGYGYTF. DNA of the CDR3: TGTGCCAGCAGTTTATGGATACAGACGCTTGGCTATGGCTACACCTTC.

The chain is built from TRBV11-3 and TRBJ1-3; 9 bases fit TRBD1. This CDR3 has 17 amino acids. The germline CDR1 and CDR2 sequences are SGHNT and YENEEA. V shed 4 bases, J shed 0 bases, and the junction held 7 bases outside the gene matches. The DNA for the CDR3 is TGTGCCAGCAGCTCGTCCCGGGACAGGGACTCTGGAAACACCATATATTTT. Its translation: CASSSSRDRDSGNTIYF.

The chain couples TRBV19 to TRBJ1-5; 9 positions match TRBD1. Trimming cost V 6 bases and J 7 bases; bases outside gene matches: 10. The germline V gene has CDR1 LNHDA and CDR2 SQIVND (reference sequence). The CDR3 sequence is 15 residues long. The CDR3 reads CASRSSGQGPQPQHF. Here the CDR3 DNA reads TGTGCCAGTAGATCATCGGGACAGGGTCCCCAGCCCCAGCATTTT.